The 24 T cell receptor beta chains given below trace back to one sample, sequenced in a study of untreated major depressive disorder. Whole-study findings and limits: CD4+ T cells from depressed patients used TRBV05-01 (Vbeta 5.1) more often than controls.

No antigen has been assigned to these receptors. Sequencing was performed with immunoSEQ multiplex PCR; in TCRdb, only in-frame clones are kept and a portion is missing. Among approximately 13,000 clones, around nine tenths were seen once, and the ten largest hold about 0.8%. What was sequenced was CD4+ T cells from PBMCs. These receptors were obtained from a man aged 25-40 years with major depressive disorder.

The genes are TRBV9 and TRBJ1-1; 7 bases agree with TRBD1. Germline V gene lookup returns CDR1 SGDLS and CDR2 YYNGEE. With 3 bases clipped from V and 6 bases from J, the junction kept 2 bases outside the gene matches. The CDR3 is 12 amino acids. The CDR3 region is CASSGTGAEAFF. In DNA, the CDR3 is TGTGCCAGCAGCGGCACAGGGGCTGAAGCTTTCTTT.

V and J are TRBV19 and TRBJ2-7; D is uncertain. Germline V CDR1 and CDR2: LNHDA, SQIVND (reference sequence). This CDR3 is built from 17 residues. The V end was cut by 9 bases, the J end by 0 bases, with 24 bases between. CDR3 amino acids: CASHPGPEYGNSYEQYF. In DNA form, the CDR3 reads TGTGCCAGCCACCCGGGCCCAGAGTATGGCAACTCCTACGAGCAGTACTTC.

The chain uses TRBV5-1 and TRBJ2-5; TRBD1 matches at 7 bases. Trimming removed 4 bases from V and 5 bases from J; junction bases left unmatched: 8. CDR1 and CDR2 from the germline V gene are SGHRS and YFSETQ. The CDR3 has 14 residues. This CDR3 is CASSRDRVAETQYF. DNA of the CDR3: TGCGCCAGCAGCCGCGACAGGGTAGCGGAGACCCAGTACTTC.

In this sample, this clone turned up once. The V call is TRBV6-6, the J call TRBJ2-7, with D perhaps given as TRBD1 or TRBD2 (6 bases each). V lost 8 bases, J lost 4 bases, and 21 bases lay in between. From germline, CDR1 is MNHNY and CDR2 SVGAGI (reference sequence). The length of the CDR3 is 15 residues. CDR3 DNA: TGTGCCAGCCGACCGGGGGTTGGGGGGCAATACGAGCAGTACTTC. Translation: CASRPGVGGQYEQYF.

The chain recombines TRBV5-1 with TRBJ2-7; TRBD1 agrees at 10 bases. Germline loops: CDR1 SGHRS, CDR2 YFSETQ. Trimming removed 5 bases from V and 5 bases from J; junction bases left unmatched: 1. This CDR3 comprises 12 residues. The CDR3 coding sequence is TGCGCCAGCAGAGGGACAGGGGACGAGCAGTACTTC. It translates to CASRGTGDEQYF.

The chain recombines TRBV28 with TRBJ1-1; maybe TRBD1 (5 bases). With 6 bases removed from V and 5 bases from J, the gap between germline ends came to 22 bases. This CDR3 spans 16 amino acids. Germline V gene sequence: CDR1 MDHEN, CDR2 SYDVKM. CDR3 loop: CASSPSGTMGDTEAFF. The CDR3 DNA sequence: TGTGCCAGCAGCCCCTCCGGGACCATGGGGGATACTGAAGCTTTCTTT.

CDR3 nucleotide sequence: TGTGCCAGCAGTTTAGGGGACAGGGGGTTGACACCCCTCCACTTT. Residues: CASSLGDRGLTPLHF. The chain combines TRBV28 with TRBJ1-6, with 11 bases fitting TRBD1. V shed 2 bases, J shed 11 bases, and the junction held 5 bases outside the gene matches. Germline values: CDR1 MDHEN, CDR2 SYDVKM. The CDR3 is 15 residues long. Drawing the rest from reference TRBV28 and TRBJ1-6, the complete variable domain is DVKVTQSSRYLVKRTGEKVFLECVQDMDHENMFWYRQDPGLGLRLIYFSYDVKMKEKGDIPEGYSVSREKKERFSLILESASTNQTSMYLCASSLGDRGLTPLHFGNGTRLTVT.

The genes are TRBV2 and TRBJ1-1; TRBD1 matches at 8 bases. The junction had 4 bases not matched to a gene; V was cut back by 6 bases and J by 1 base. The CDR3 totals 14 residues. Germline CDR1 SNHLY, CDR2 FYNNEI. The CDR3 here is CASSAGQGNTEAFF. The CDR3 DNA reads TGTGCCAGCAGCGCCGGACAGGGGAACACTGAAGCTTTCTTT. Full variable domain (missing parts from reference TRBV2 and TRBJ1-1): EPEVTQTPSHQVTQMGQEVILRCVPISNHLYFYWYRQILGQKVEFLVSFYNNEISEKSEIFDDQFSVERPDGSNFTLKIRSTKLEDSAMYFCASSAGQGNTEAFFGQGTRLTVV.

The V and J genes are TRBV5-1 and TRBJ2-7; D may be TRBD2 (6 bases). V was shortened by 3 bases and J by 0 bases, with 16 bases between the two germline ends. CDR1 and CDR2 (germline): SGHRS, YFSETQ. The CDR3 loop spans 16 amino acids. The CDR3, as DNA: TGCGCCAGCAGCTCCGAGCCTCGCGGGGCCTCCTACGAGCAGTACTTC. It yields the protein CASSSEPRGASYEQYF.

The DNA of the CDR3 is TGCGCCAGCAGCCCTATGGACCCAGGGAGGTGGCAGTTCTTC. Encoded protein: CASSPMDPGRWQFF. This sequence joins TRBV5-1 and TRBJ2-1; possibly TRBD2 for D (6 bases). Germline CDR1 reads SGHRS; CDR2 reads YFSETQ. Trimming shortened V by 4 bases and J by 12 bases, and 20 bases separated the two germline ends. This CDR3 has 14 amino acids.

DNA of the CDR3: TGTGCCAGCAGCGTAGTTGGAGGGAGCTCCTACAATGAGCAGTTCTTC. This gives the protein CASSVVGGSSYNEQFF. The V and J genes are TRBV9 and TRBJ2-1; D is perhaps TRBD2 (6 bases). Trimming left V 0 bases short and J 0 bases short, with 10 bases between. Germline loops: CDR1 SGDLS, CDR2 YYNGEE. The CDR3 sequence is 16 residues long.

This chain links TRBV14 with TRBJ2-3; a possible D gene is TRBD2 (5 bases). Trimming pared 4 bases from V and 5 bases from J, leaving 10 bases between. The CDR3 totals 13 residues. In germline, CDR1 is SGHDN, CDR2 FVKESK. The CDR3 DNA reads TGTGCCAGCAGCCGGGAGCGTAGAGATACGCAGTATTTT. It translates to CASSRERRDTQYF.

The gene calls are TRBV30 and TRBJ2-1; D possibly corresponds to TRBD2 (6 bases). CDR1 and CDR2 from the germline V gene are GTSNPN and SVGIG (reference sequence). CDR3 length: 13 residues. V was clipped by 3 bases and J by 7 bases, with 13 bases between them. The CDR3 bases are TGTGCCTGGAGCGTACTAGCTCGGAATGAGCAGTTCTTC. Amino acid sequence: CAWSVLARNEQFF.

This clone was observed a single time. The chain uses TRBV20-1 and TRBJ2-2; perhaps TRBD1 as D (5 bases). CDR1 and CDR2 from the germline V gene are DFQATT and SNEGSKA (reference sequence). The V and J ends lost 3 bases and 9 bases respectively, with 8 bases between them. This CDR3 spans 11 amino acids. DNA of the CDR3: TGCAGTGCTAGTTGGGGCCGGGAGCTGTTTTTT. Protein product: CSASWGRELFF.

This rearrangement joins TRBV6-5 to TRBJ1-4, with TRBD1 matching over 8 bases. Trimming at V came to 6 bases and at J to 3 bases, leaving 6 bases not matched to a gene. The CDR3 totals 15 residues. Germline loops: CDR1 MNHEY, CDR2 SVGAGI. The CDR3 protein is CASSHDRGSNEKLFF. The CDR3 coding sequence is TGTGCCAGCAGCCACGACAGGGGTTCTAATGAAAAACTGTTTTTT.

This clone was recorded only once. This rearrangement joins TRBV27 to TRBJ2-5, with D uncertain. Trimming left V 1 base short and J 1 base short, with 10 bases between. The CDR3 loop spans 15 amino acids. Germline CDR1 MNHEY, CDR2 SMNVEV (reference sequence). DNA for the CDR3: TGTGCCAGCAGTTTATACCCCGACTCCCAAGAGACCCAGTACTTC. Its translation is CASSLYPDSQETQYF.

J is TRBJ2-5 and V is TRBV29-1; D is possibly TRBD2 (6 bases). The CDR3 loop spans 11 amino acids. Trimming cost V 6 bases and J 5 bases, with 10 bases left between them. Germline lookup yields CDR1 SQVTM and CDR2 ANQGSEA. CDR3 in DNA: TGCAGCGTCGGGACTTCCGAGACCCAGTACTTC. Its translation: CSVGTSETQYF.

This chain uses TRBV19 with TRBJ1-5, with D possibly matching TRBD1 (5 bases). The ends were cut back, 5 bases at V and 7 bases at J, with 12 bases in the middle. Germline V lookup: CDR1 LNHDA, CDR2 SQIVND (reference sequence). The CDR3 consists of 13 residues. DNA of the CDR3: TGTGCCAGTAGTCCTGAACGACAGCAGCCCCAGCATTTT. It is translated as CASSPERQQPQHF.

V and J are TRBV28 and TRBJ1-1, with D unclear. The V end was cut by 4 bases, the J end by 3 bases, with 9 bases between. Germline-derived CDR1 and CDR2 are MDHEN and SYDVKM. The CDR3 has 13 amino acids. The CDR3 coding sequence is TGTGCCAGCAGTTCCCAAGCGGACACTGAAGCTTTCTTT. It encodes CASSSQADTEAFF.

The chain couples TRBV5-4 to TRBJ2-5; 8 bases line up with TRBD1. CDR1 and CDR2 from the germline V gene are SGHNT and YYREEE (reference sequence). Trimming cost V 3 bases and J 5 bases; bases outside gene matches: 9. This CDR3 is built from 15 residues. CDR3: CASSSKRQGTETQYF. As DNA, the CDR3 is TGTGCCAGCAGCTCAAAACGACAGGGGACGGAGACCCAGTACTTC.

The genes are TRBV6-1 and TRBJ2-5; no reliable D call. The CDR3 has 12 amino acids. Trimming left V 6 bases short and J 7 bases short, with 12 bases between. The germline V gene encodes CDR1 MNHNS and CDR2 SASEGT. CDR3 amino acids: CASRSSLGTQYF. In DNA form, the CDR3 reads TGTGCCAGCAGATCCTCCCTGGGGACCCAGTACTTC.

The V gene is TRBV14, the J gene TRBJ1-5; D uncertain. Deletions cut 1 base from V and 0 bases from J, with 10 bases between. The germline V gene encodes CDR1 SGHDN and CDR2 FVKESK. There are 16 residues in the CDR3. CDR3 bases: TGTGCCAGCAGCCAAGTCGGAGGGAATAGCAATCAGCCCCAGCATTTT. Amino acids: CASSQVGGNSNQPQHF.

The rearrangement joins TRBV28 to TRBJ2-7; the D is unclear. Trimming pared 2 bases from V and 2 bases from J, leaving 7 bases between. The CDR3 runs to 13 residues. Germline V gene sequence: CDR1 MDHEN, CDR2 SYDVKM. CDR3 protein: CASSLTRAYEQYF. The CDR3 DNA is TGTGCCAGCAGTTTAACCCGGGCCTACGAGCAGTACTTC.

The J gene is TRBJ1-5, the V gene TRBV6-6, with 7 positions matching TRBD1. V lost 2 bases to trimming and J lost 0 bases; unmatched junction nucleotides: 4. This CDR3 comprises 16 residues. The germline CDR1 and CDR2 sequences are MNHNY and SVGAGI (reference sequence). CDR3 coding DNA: TGTGCCAGCAGTTACGGGGACAGACTTAGCAATCAGCCCCAGCATTTT. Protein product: CASSYGDRLSNQPQHF.